Each of the 13 T cell receptor beta chains below was sequenced from the same sample in a study of cytomegalovirus exposure and HLA in healthy donors. Only in-frame clones appear in the TCRdb table, and some are missing; sequencing was by immunoSEQ multiplex PCR. Found here are 200,000 to 250,000 clones, roughly 84% of them singletons; the top ten hold roughly 2%. Sequenced material: PBMCs. These receptors all stem from a woman aged 18-29 years in good health and CMV-seropositive.

The rearrangement uses TRBV18 and TRBJ2-7, with a weak D call TRBD1 (5 bases). From germline, CDR1 is KGHSH and CDR2 LQKENI. The CDR3 contains 14 residues. V was shortened by 6 bases and J by 1 base, with 13 bases between the two germline ends. CDR3 loop: CASSTGQQSYEQYF. The CDR3 bases are TGTGCCAGCTCTACAGGTCAACAATCCTACGAGCAGTACTTC.

The chain couples TRBV9 to TRBJ2-7; TRBD2 agrees at 7 bases. This CDR3 region has 15 residues. From germline, CDR1 is SGDLS and CDR2 YYNGEE. Trimming at V came to 4 bases and at J to 3 bases, leaving 10 bases not matched to a gene. CDR3: CASSPRLALVYEQYF. For the CDR3, the DNA is TGTGCCAGCAGCCCAAGACTAGCATTAGTCTACGAGCAGTACTTC.

The V and J genes are TRBV2 and TRBJ2-7; 7 nucleotides line up with TRBD2. Germline V gene sequence: CDR1 SNHLY, CDR2 FYNNEI. The CDR3 totals 14 residues. Trimming cost V 7 bases and J 3 bases; bases outside gene matches: 9. The CDR3 region is CASKAGSGGYEQYF. The CDR3 DNA reads TGTGCCAGCAAAGCGGGAAGTGGAGGCTACGAGCAGTACTTC.

Only a few counts were recorded for this clone. The rearrangement joins TRBV29-1 to TRBJ2-5, with D possibly being TRBD1 (5 bases). Germline V gene sequence: CDR1 SQVTM, CDR2 ANQGSEA. The CDR3 is 16 amino acids. The ends were cut back, 0 bases at V and 5 bases at J, with 19 bases in the middle. The DNA of the CDR3 is TGCAGCGTTGAAGATCGTGGCAGGGTACTCCAGGAGACCCAGTACTTC. It encodes CSVEDRGRVLQETQYF.

V is TRBV7-9 and J is TRBJ2-2; the match to TRBD2 covers 8 bases. CDR1 and CDR2 from the germline V gene are SEHNR and FQNEAQ (reference sequence). CDR3 length: 16 residues. V shed 4 bases, J shed 5 bases, and the junction held 9 bases outside the gene matches. The CDR3 reads CASSYSGTRGTGELFF. In DNA, the CDR3 is TGTGCCAGCAGCTATTCCGGGACTAGGGGGACCGGGGAGCTGTTTTTT.

The chain joins TRBV7-7 to TRBJ2-1, with 7 nucleotides matching TRBD2. Trimming took 2 bases from V and 2 from J; bases not matched to a gene: 0. Germline V CDR1 and CDR2: SSHAT, FNYEAQ (reference sequence). This CDR3 spans 14 amino acids. The CDR3 DNA reads as TGTGCCAGCAGCTTACGGGAGGCCTACAATGAGCAGTTCTTC. This codes for CASSLREAYNEQFF. The full variable domain, completed using reference TRBV7-7 and TRBJ2-1, is GAGVSQSPRYKVTKRGQDVTLRCDPISSHATLYWYQQALGQGPEFLTYFNYEAQPDKSGLPSDRFSAERPEGSISTLTIQRTEQRDSAMYRCASSLREAYNEQFFGPGTRLTVL.

The chain joins TRBV27 to TRBJ2-5; 7 bases map to TRBD2. CDR3 length: 14 residues. After removal of 5 bases from V and 4 bases from J, the junction contained 7 bases not matched to a gene. Per the germline V gene, CDR1 is MNHEY and CDR2 is SMNVEV (reference sequence). CDR3 amino acids: CASSPLGRGETQYF. Written as DNA, the CDR3 is TGTGCCAGCAGTCCCTTGGGGAGGGGAGAGACCCAGTACTTC.

The V call is TRBV28, the J call TRBJ2-1; possibly TRBD1 for D (6 bases). From germline, CDR1 is MDHEN and CDR2 SYDVKM. The CDR3 spans 14 residues. Trimming shortened V by 3 bases and J by 7 bases, and 13 bases separated the two germline ends. The CDR3 loop is CASSLLNRVNEQFF. The CDR3 DNA sequence: TGTGCCAGCAGTTTGTTGAACAGGGTGAATGAGCAGTTCTTC.

The CDR3 nucleotides are TGTGCCTGCACTGCCCCACGGGACAGTATTCTGGAGACCCAGTACTTC. Translated, it gives CACTAPRDSILETQYF. V usage is TRBV2 and J usage is TRBJ2-5, with 7 positions matching TRBD1. With V trimmed by 11 bases and J by 5 bases, 20 bases remained unmatched. The CDR3 consists of 16 residues. Per germline, CDR1 SNHLY and CDR2 FYNNEI.

The chain employs TRBV7-2 and TRBJ2-7, with D tentatively TRBD2 (6 bases). Germline V gene lookup returns CDR1 SGHTA and CDR2 FQGNSA. V lost 1 base, J lost 4 bases, and 17 bases lay in between. The CDR3 length is 16 residues. The CDR3 loop is CASSLVAAGPPYEQYF. CDR3 nucleotide sequence: TGTGCCAGCAGCTTAGTGGCGGCGGGACCACCGTACGAGCAGTACTTC.

The chain links TRBV27 to TRBJ2-7; tentative D call: TRBD2 (6 bases). Per germline, CDR1 MNHEY and CDR2 SMNVEV (reference sequence). CDR3 size: 13 residues. Trimming pared 2 bases from V and 3 bases from J, leaving 8 bases between. The CDR3 protein is CASSLVGGYEQYF. The CDR3 DNA is TGTGCCAGCAGTTTAGTGGGGGGCTACGAGCAGTACTTC.

The chain combines TRBV4-2 with TRBJ2-4, with 7 nucleotides matching TRBD2. The CDR3 runs 16 residues. Per germline, CDR1 LGHNA and CDR2 YNFKEQ. The junction had 10 bases not matched to a gene; V was cut back by 1 base and J by 7 bases. CDR3 loop: CASSQGGGSRYNIQYF. The CDR3 DNA reads as TGTGCCAGCAGCCAAGGGGGAGGGAGTAGGTATAACATTCAGTACTTC.

This clone has just one count. J is TRBJ2-5 and V is TRBV7-9; maybe TRBD1 (6 bases). The DNA matches TRBJ2-7 better at its end, which makes the J call doubtful. CDR3 length: 15 residues. Germline V gene data show CDR1 as SEHNR and CDR2 as FQNEAQ (reference sequence). The CDR3 region has the DNA TGTGCCAGCAGCTCCCTAAAGACAGGTCTCTACGAGCAGTACTTC. It yields the protein CASSSLKTGLYEQYF.